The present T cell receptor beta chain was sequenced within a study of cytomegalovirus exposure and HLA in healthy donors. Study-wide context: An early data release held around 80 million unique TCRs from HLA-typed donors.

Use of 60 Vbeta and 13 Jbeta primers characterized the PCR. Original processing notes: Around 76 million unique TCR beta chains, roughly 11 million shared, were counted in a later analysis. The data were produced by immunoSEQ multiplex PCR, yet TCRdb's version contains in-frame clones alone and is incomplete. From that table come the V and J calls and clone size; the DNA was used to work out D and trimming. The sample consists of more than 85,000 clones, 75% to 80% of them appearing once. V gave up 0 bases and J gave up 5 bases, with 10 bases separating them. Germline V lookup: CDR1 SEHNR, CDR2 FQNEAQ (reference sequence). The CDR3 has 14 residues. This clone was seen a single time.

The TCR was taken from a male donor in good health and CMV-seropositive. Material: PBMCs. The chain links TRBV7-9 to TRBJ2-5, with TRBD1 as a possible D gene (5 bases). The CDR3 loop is CASSLARPGETQYF. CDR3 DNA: TGTGCCAGCAGCTTAGCTAGGCCAGGGGAGACCCAGTACTTC.